The subject of this entry is one TCR beta chain. The data were produced by immunoSEQ multiplex PCR, yet TCRdb's version contains in-frame clones alone and is incomplete. The sample yields tens of thousands of clones, more than 85% seen once. This entry belongs to a study of T cell changes during pregnancy in multiple sclerosis. V lost 3 bases and J lost 7; bases outside the gene matches: 6. This CDR3 comprises 15 residues. Germline lookup yields CDR1 SGHNT and CDR2 YYREEE (reference sequence). The rearrangement links TRBV5-4 to TRBJ2-2, with TRBD2 identical over 10 bases. The sequence was collected from a female donor in good health, enrolled as a control in a pregnancy study. This specimen consisted of CD4+ T cells from peripheral blood mononuclear cells, obtained in the third trimester of pregnancy. CDR3: CASSSSGGEVGELFF. CDR3 nucleotide sequence: TGTGCCAGCAGCTCGAGCGGGGGGGAAGTCGGGGAGCTGTTTTTT. Using reference TRBV5-4 and TRBJ2-2 for the parts outside the CDR3, the full variable domain is ETGVTQSPTHLIKTRGQQVTLRCSSQSGHNTVSWYQQALGQGPQFIFQYYREEENGRGNFPPRFSGLQFPNYSSELNVNALELDDSALYLCASSSSGGEVGELFFGEGSRLTVL.